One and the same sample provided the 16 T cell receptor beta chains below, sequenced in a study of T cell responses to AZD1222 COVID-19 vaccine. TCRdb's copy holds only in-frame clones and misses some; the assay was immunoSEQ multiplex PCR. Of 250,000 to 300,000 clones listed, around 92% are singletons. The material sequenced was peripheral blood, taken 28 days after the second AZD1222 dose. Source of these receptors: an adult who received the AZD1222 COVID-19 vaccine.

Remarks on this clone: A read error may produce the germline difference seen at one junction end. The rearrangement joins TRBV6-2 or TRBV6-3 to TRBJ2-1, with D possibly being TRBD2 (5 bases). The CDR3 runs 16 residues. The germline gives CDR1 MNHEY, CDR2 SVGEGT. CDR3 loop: CASSYYRGSSYNEQFF. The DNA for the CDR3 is TGTGCCAGCAGCTACTACCGAGGGAGCTCCTACAATGAGCAGTTCTTC.

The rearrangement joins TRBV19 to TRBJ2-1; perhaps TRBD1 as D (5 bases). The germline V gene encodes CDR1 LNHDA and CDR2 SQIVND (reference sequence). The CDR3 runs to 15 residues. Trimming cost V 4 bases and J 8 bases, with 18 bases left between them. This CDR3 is CASSNRPAVIDEQFF. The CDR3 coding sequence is TGTGCCAGTAGTAACAGGCCCGCAGTGATAGATGAGCAGTTCTTC.

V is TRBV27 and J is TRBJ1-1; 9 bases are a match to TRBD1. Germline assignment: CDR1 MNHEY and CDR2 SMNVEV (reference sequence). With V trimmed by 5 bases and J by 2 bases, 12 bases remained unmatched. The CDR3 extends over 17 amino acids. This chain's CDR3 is CASSPGTGFPLNTEAFF. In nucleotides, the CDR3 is TGTGCCAGCAGTCCGGGGACAGGGTTTCCCCTCAACACTGAAGCTTTCTTT.

The DNA for the CDR3 is TGTGCCAGCAGCCAAGCGGGGGCGGATTTTGGCTACACCTTC. Translation gives CASSQAGADFGYTF. The gene calls are TRBV4-2 and TRBJ1-2; TRBD1 is a possible D gene (6 bases). Germline lookup yields CDR1 LGHNA and CDR2 YNFKEQ. The germline V and J ends were trimmed by 1 base and 7 bases, with 13 bases remaining between them. The CDR3 is made up of 14 amino acids.

The CDR3 DNA sequence: TGTGCCAGCAGCCAACCCGACAGGGGCTCCTACGAGCAGTACTTC. Amino acid sequence: CASSQPDRGSYEQYF. The rearrangement joins TRBV3-1 (or the pseudogene TRBV3-2) to TRBJ2-7, with 8 bases fitting TRBD1. This CDR3 contains 15 residues. Germline V gives CDR1 LGHDT, CDR2 YNNKEL (reference sequence). V gave up 2 bases and J gave up 0 bases; unmatched junction bases: 3.

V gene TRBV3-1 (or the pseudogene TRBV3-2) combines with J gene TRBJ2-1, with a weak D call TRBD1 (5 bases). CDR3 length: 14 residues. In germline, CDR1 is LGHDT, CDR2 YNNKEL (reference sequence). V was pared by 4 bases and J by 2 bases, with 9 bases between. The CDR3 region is CASSLLTAYNEQFF. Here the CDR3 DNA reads TGTGCCAGCAGCCTCCTGACAGCCTACAATGAGCAGTTCTTC.

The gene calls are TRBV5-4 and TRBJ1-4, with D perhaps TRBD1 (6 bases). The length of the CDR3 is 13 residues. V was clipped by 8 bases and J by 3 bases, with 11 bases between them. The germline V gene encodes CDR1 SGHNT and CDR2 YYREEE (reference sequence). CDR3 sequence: CASSGAANEKLFF. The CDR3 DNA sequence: TGTGCCAGTTCGGGGGCTGCTAATGAAAAACTGTTTTTT. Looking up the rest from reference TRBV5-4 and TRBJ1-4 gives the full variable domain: ETGVTQSPTHLIKTRGQQVTLRCSSQSGHNTVSWYQQALGQGPQFIFQYYREEENGRGNFPPRFSGLQFPNYSSELNVNALELDDSALYLCASSGAANEKLFFGSGTQLSVL.

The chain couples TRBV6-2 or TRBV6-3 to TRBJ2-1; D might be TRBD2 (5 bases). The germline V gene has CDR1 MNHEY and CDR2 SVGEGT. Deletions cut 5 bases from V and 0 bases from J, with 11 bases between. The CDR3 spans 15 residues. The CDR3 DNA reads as TGTGCCAGCAGTCTGGTAGGGAGCTCCTACAATGAGCAGTTCTTC. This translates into CASSLVGSSYNEQFF.

The CDR3 bases are TGTGCCAGCAGCGTAGAGGGTCTGGGCACAGATACGCAGTATTTT. Residues: CASSVEGLGTDTQYF. This chain connects TRBV9 to TRBJ2-3; no reliable D call. The germline gives CDR1 SGDLS, CDR2 YYNGEE. The ends were cut back, 0 bases at V and 1 base at J, with 9 bases in the middle. This CDR3 comprises 15 residues.

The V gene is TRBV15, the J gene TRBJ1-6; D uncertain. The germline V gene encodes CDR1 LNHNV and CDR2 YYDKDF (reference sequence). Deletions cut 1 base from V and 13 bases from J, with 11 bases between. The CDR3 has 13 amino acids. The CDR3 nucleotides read TGTGCCACCAGCAGAGTAAAGGGTTACCCCCTCCACTTT. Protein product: CATSRVKGYPLHF.

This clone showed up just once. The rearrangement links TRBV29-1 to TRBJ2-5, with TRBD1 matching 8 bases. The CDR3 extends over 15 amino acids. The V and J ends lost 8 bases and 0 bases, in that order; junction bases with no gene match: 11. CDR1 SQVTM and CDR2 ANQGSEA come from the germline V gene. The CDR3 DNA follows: TGCAGCTCTTCCCACGGGACAGGTGACCAAGAGACCCAGTACTTC. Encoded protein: CSSSHGTGDQETQYF.

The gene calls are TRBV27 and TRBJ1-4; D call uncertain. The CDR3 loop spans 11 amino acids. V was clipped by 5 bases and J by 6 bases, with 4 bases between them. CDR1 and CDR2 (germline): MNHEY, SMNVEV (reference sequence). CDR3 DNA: TGTGCCAGCAGTCCCCATGAAAAACTGTTTTTT. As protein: CASSPHEKLFF.

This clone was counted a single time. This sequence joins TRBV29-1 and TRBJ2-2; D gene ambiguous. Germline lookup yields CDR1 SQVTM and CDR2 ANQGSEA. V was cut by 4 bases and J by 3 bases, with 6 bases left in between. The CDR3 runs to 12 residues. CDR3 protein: CSVGSDTGELFF. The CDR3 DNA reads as TGCAGCGTTGGGAGCGACACCGGGGAGCTGTTTTTT.

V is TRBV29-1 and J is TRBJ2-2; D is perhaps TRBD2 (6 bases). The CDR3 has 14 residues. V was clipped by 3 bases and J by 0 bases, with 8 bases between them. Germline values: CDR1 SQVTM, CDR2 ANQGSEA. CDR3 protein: CSVDSGPNTGELFF. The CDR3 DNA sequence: TGCAGCGTTGATAGCGGTCCGAACACCGGGGAGCTGTTTTTT.

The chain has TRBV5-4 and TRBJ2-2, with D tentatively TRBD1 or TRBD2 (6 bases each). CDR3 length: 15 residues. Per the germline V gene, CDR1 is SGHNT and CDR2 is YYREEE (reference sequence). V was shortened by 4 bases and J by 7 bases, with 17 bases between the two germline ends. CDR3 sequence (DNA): TGTGCCAGCAGCCCTAACCCACAGGGAGGCGGGGAGCTGTTTTTT. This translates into CASSPNPQGGGELFF.

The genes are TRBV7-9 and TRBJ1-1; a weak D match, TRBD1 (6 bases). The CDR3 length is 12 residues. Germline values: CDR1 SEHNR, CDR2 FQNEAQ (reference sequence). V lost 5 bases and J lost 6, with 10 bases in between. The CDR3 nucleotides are TGTGCCAGCAGCCTGCAGGGGCCTGAAGCTTTCTTT. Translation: CASSLQGPEAFF. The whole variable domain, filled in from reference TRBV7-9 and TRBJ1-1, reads DTGVSQNPRHKITKRGQNVTFRCDPISEHNRLYWYRQTLGQGPEFLTYFQNEAQLEKSRLLSDRFSAERPKGSFSTLEIQRTEQGDSAMYLCASSLQGPEAFFGQGTRLTVV.